The 32 T cell receptor beta chains given below trace back to one sample, sequenced in a study of CD8 T cells in ankylosing spondylitis. TCRdb reanalysed the 5' RACE reads using MiXCR and keeps one entry per CDR3 protein. The sample records just over 300,000 distinct CDR3 sequences, roughly 20% being singletons. The source material was blood, either unsorted or a sorted T cell fraction (not recorded which). All receptors come from a female donor with ankylosing spondylitis or in good health (not recorded which).

The chain uses TRBV7-2 and TRBJ2-1, with TRBD1 as a possible D gene (5 bases). From germline, CDR1 is SGHTA and CDR2 FQGNSA. Deletions cut 1 base from V and 6 bases from J, with 10 bases between. The CDR3 has 14 residues. The CDR3 DNA reads TGTGCCAGCAGCTTAGTAGGGGCGCCCAATGAGCAGTTCTTC. Encoded protein: CASSLVGAPNEQFF.

This chain links TRBV21-1 with TRBJ2-1; the table's D call, TRBD1, was not checked against the DNA. TRBV21-1 has pseudogene status. This CDR3 contains 21 residues. The CDR3 DNA sequence: TGTGCCAGCAGCAAAAAATCGGGGTCAGGGGACAGTCGACTTGACTACAATGAGCAGTTCTTC. This gives the protein CASSKKSGSGDSRLDYNEQFF.

This clonotype was counted between two and nine times. V usage is TRBV20-1 and J usage is TRBJ2-1, with 9 positions matching TRBD2. J lost 8 bases, V lost 6 bases, and 14 bases had no gene match. Looked up from germline, CDR1 is DFQATT and CDR2 is SNEGSKA (reference sequence). This CDR3 comprises 15 residues. CDR3 coding DNA: TGCAGTGCCCCGGGAAGCGGGAGGCTCGGGGATGAGCAGTTCTTC. Its protein product is CSAPGSGRLGDEQFF.

This clonotype was recorded a few times. The rearrangement uses TRBV3-1 and TRBJ2-1; TRBD2 matches 14 bases. The CDR3 has 17 amino acids. Losses at the gene ends were 3 bases for V and 10 bases for J; bases not matched to a gene: 11. Germline V gene lookup returns CDR1 LGHDT and CDR2 YNNKEL (reference sequence). In nucleotides, the CDR3 is TGTGCCAGCAGCCAGGGCGGAGGGACTAGCGGGAGAAGGGAGCAGTTCTTC. This codes for CASSQGGGTSGRREQFF.

The rearrangement uses TRBV5-6 and TRBJ1-5, with D possibly TRBD1 on 5 matching bases. Trimming left V 2 bases short and J 0 bases short, with 15 bases between. Germline CDR1 SGHDT, CDR2 YYEEEE. The CDR3 consists of 17 residues. The CDR3 spells CASSFEGLVSSNQPQHF. The CDR3 DNA follows: TGTGCCAGCAGCTTTGAGGGGCTGGTAAGTAGCAATCAGCCCCAGCATTTT.

This clonotype was counted between two and nine times. This chain links TRBV12-3 or TRBV12-4 with TRBJ2-7; the D gene is possibly TRBD1 (5 bases). The CDR3 spans 14 residues. Deletions cut 4 bases from V and 1 base from J, with 11 bases between. CDR3 DNA sequence: TGTGCCAGCAGTTCGTTAGGGGAATCCTACGAGCAGTACTTC. This gives the protein CASSSLGESYEQYF.

This clonotype has just a few counts. The chain is built from TRBV10-1 and TRBJ2-7; TRBD1 is a possible D gene (5 bases). The germline V gene encodes CDR1 WNHNN and CDR2 SYGVQD (reference sequence). CDR3 length: 14 residues. The ends were cut back, 5 bases at V and 1 base at J, with 12 bases in the middle. The DNA for the CDR3 is TGCGCCAGCAGTCCCCTTAGGGGATCCTACGAGCAGTACTTC. It yields the protein CASSPLRGSYEQYF.

The J gene is TRBJ1-6, the V gene TRBV25-1; D perhaps matches TRBD1 (5 bases). Germline V CDR1 and CDR2: MGHDK, SYGVNS. The CDR3 totals 18 residues. The V end lost 0 bases, the J end lost 2 bases, and 14 bases lay between the germline ends. The DNA of the CDR3 is TGTGCCAGCAGTGAATATCGAACCGGGGGACCCTATAATTCACCCCTCCACTTT. Translating it yields CASSEYRTGGPYNSPLHF.

Turning to this clonotype: One end of the junction does not line up with germline, which may come from a read error. The chain has TRBV20-1 and TRBJ2-1; no firm D call. Germline values: CDR1 DFQATT, CDR2 SNEGSKA (reference sequence). The CDR3 consists of 14 residues. The CDR3 DNA reads TGCAGTGCTAGGCCTAGGGCGGCCTACAATGAGCAGATCTTC. Its translation: CSARPRAAYNEQIF.

CDR3 DNA sequence: TGCAGTGCTGCCGCGCGGAGCACAGATACGCAGTATTTT. Amino acids: CSAAARSTDTQYF. The chain employs TRBV20-1 and TRBJ2-3; D is unresolved. Germline V gives CDR1 DFQATT, CDR2 SNEGSKA (reference sequence). V lost 5 bases, J lost 0 bases, and 9 bases lay in between. The CDR3 contains 13 residues.

This clonotype came up a few times. The V call is TRBV12-3 or TRBV12-4, the J call TRBJ2-2, with D hard to call. The germline V and J ends were trimmed by 4 bases and 6 bases, with 12 bases remaining between them. The CDR3 totals 14 residues. The CDR3: CASSSRSGAGELFF. The CDR3 DNA sequence: TGTGCCAGCAGTTCCCGGAGTGGGGCCGGGGAGCTGTTTTTT.

This clonotype was observed at least ten times. This chain connects TRBV24-1 to TRBJ2-1; no clear D. Deletions cut 4 bases from V and 1 base from J, with 10 bases between. The CDR3 contains 15 residues. In germline, CDR1 is KGHDR, CDR2 SFDVKD. CDR3: CATSDPVWSYNEQFF. As DNA, the CDR3 is TGTGCCACCAGTGACCCAGTATGGTCCTACAATGAGCAGTTCTTC.

The chain carries TRBV5-6 and TRBJ2-1, with D uncertain. The V gene's germline CDR1 is SGHDT and CDR2 YYEEEE. V was pared by 0 bases and J by 10 bases, with 5 bases between. This CDR3 contains 11 residues. CDR3 residues: CASSLAEEQFF. The CDR3 nucleotides are TGTGCCAGCAGCTTGGCCGAAGAGCAGTTCTTC.

V usage is TRBV7-2 and J usage is TRBJ2-5, with 8 nucleotides matching TRBD2. There are 15 residues in the CDR3. Germline trimming cut 4 bases from V and 9 bases from J; bases unmatched to any gene: 13. Germline V gene data show CDR1 as SGHTA and CDR2 as FQGNSA. CDR3 sequence (DNA): TGTGCCAGCAGCTCATTAGCGGGATGGTCGGTGGCCCAGTACTTC. Amino acids: CASSSLAGWSVAQYF.

The chain is built from TRBV20-1 and TRBJ1-3, with D perhaps matching TRBD1 (5 bases). CDR1 and CDR2 from the germline V gene are DFQATT and SNEGSKA (reference sequence). There are 13 residues in the CDR3. The germline V and J ends were trimmed by 5 bases and 3 bases, with 11 bases remaining between them. The CDR3 here is CSALGVGGNTIYF. CDR3 nucleotides: TGCAGTGCTTTGGGGGTTGGTGGAAACACCATATATTTT.

This clonotype was seen a handful of times. In nucleotides, the CDR3 is TGTGCCAGCAGCTGGACAGGTGGCACAGATACGCAGTATTTT. Translating it yields CASSWTGGTDTQYF. V and J are TRBV4-2 and TRBJ2-3, with TRBD1 matching over 7 bases. V gave up 5 bases and J gave up 1 base; unmatched junction bases: 3. The CDR3 is made up of 14 amino acids. Germline V CDR1 and CDR2: LGHNA, YNFKEQ.

There are many counts of this clonotype. The rearrangement joins TRBV29-1 to TRBJ1-2; 10 bases fit TRBD1. Germline lookup yields CDR1 SQVTM and CDR2 ANQGSEA. V dropped 4 bases and J dropped 4; count of bases not matched to a gene: 3. This CDR3 spans 13 amino acids. CDR3 nucleotides: TGCAGCGTTGGGACAGGGGGGACCTATGGCTACACCTTC. Residues: CSVGTGGTYGYTF.

The rearrangement uses TRBV5-1 and TRBJ2-3; tentatively, D is TRBD2 (7 bases). This CDR3 region has 20 residues. Germline CDR1 reads SGHRS; CDR2 reads YFSETQ. With 5 bases removed from V and 6 bases from J, the gap between germline ends came to 34 bases. CDR3 nucleotides: TGCGCCAGCAGAAAGGGCGTGGTAACAAGACTAGCCCAAAGGGGGGATACGCAGTATTTT. Its translation: CASRKGVVTRLAQRGDTQYF.

V is TRBV4-3 and J is TRBJ2-1; 11 nucleotides agree with TRBD2. In germline, CDR1 is LGHNA, CDR2 YSLEER. Trimming removed 1 base from V and 9 bases from J; junction bases left unmatched: 8. This CDR3 comprises 16 residues. This CDR3 is CASSQGSGRALAEQFF. The CDR3 DNA sequence: TGCGCCAGCAGCCAAGGTAGCGGGAGGGCCCTCGCTGAGCAGTTCTTC.

In this sample, this clonotype turned up a few times. V usage is TRBV7-2 and J usage is TRBJ2-3; 7 nucleotides line up with TRBD2. The germline gives CDR1 SGHTA, CDR2 FQGNSA. V was clipped by 5 bases and J by 3 bases; unmatched bases: 8. The CDR3 consists of 15 residues. CDR3 region: CASSPERGVTDTQYF. CDR3 coding DNA: TGTGCCAGCAGCCCGGAGCGGGGAGTGACAGATACGCAGTATTTT. Full variable domain (remainder filled in from reference TRBV7-2 and TRBJ2-3): GAGVSQSPSNKVTEKGKDVELRCDPISGHTALYWYRQSLGQGLEFLIYFQGNSAPDKSGLPSDRFSAERTGGSVSTLTIQRTQQEDSAVYLCASSPERGVTDTQYFGPGTRLTVL.

The rearrangement uses TRBV12-3 or TRBV12-4 and TRBJ2-7; maybe TRBD2 (6 bases). V lost 6 bases and J 0 bases, leaving 24 bases between the germline ends. The CDR3 length is 18 residues. The CDR3 here is CASSRVARGRPSSYEQYF. Here the CDR3 DNA reads TGTGCCAGCAGCCGTGTAGCCCGGGGGAGACCCAGCTCCTACGAGCAGTACTTC.

The chain combines TRBV6-2 or TRBV6-3 with TRBJ2-1; TRBD2 matches at 12 bases. The CDR3 length is 16 residues. V trimming: 5 bases; J trimming: 3 bases; junction bases outside the gene matches: 5. Germline CDR1 and CDR2: MNHEY and SVGEGT. CDR3 amino acids: CASSPLAGGYYNEQFF. The CDR3 DNA sequence: TGTGCCAGCAGTCCGCTAGCGGGAGGGTACTACAATGAGCAGTTCTTC.

This clonotype was counted between two and nine times. This chain connects TRBV12-3 or TRBV12-4 to TRBJ2-7, with D tentatively TRBD2 (6 bases). CDR3 length: 14 amino acids. The V gene lost 5 bases and the J gene lost 3 bases, with 14 bases spanning the gap. CDR3 sequence reads: CASSAYGGNYEQYF. Written as DNA, the CDR3 is TGTGCCAGCAGTGCCTATGGCGGGAACTACGAGCAGTACTTC.

The chain employs TRBV6-1 and TRBJ2-3, with D possibly being TRBD2 (6 bases). V gave up 5 bases and J gave up 2 bases, with 20 bases separating them. Germline values: CDR1 MNHNS, CDR2 SASEGT. CDR3 size: 17 residues. CDR3 region: CASSRGYSGYSTDTQYF. For the CDR3, the DNA is TGTGCCAGCAGTAGGGGCTACAGCGGGTACTCCACAGATACGCAGTATTTT.

V is TRBV21-1 and J is TRBJ2-7; the DNA was not used to check the table's D call, TRBD1. TRBV21-1 is described as a pseudogene. The CDR3 covers 15 residues. CDR3 nucleotides: TGTGCCAGACGGGGCGGGGCTCCCCTCTCCTACGAGCAGTACTTC. This codes for CARRGGAPLSYEQYF.

V gene TRBV7-2 combines with J gene TRBJ2-3, with D possibly matching TRBD2 (6 bases). The CDR3 extends over 14 amino acids. Deletions cut 4 bases from V and 2 bases from J, with 10 bases between. CDR1 and CDR2 from the germline V gene are SGHTA and FQGNSA. Here the CDR3 reads CASSSGLPTDTQYF. CDR3 nucleotide sequence: TGTGCCAGCAGCTCCGGACTACCCACAGATACGCAGTATTTT.

CDR3 loop: CASSYSGQGGGNQPQHF. The DNA for the CDR3 is TGTGCCAGCAGTTACTCGGGACAGGGAGGAGGCAATCAGCCCCAGCATTTT. The chain couples TRBV6-5 to TRBJ1-5; 9 nucleotides align to TRBD1. The V and J ends lost 0 bases and 2 bases, in that order; junction bases with no gene match: 5. Looked up from germline, CDR1 is MNHEY and CDR2 is SVGAGI. The CDR3 has 17 residues.

This clonotype has ten or more counts. The rearrangement joins TRBV12-3 or TRBV12-4 to TRBJ2-3, with D perhaps TRBD2 (6 bases). This CDR3 spans 15 amino acids. Trimming pared 5 bases from V and 4 bases from J, leaving 16 bases between. The CDR3 loop reads CASSPDGRGPDTQYF. CDR3 DNA sequence: TGTGCCAGCAGTCCGGACGGGAGAGGCCCAGATACGCAGTATTTT.

The gene calls are TRBV20-1 and TRBJ2-7; D gene ambiguous. Trimming stripped 6 bases from V and 2 bases from J, with 14 bases between. Germline CDR1 DFQATT, CDR2 SNEGSKA (reference sequence). The CDR3 sequence is 13 residues long. The CDR3 sequence: CSARRGRPYEQYF. The CDR3 DNA reads TGCAGTGCCCGGCGCGGTCGCCCCTACGAGCAGTACTTC.

This chain links TRBV10-3 with TRBJ2-1; 10 bases map to TRBD2. Trimming cost V 1 base and J 2 bases; bases outside gene matches: 5. Germline CDR1 and CDR2: ENHRY and SYGVKD. CDR3 length equals 17 residues. CDR3 DNA: TGTGCCATCAGTGAGTTGATCGGACTAGCGGCCTACAATGAGCAGTTCTTC. It codes for CAISELIGLAAYNEQFF.

This sequence joins TRBV27 and TRBJ1-2; the D is unclear. Trimming removed 5 bases at V and 3 bases at J, with 22 bases between. CDR3 length: 17 amino acids. Germline V gene sequence: CDR1 MNHEY, CDR2 SMNVEV (reference sequence). CDR3 residues: CASSRTLGGRLDYGYTF. CDR3 sequence (DNA): TGTGCCAGCAGTCGGACCCTAGGAGGGAGGCTCGACTATGGCTACACCTTC.

This clonotype has only a few counts. The chain uses TRBV7-9 and TRBJ1-1; D gene ambiguous. Germline CDR1 SEHNR, CDR2 FQNEAQ (reference sequence). V was shortened by 2 bases and J by 8 bases, with 12 bases between the two germline ends. The CDR3 contains 13 residues. The CDR3: CASSLSADVEAFF. CDR3 nucleotide sequence: TGTGCCAGCAGCTTATCGGCAGACGTCGAAGCTTTCTTT.